These 9 T cell receptor beta chains share one sample of origin, sequenced in a study of T cells in Graves' hyperthyroidism and ophthalmopathy (dated by TCRdb to the late 2010s). Library preparation employed multiplex PCR. The sample was run on an Illumina HiSeq 2000. The TCR beta CDR3 regions were amplified from the RNA transcripts. A first-round RT-PCR of the TCR CDR3 used the HTBI primer set with the Qiagen OneStep RT-PCR kit. TCRdb ran its own pipeline on the public reads, namely fastp trimming at Q25 and MiXCR clone calling, and kept in-frame beta chains. Entries are consolidated by CDR3 protein sequence, retaining the most common genes and DNA. Recorded for this sample are about 610,000 distinct CDR3 sequences; about 14% of them occurred a single time. The ten top clones hold 3.5% to 4.5% of the sample. Sequencing was carried out using blood. The receptors were sampled from a woman aged 40 to 55 with Graves' ophthalmopathy.

The chain links TRBV20-1 to TRBJ1-2; D is unclear. Trimming removed 3 bases from V and 0 bases from J, with 11 bases in between. Germline CDR1 is DFQATT and CDR2 is SNEGSKA (reference sequence). The CDR3 spans 14 residues. CDR3 amino acids: CSASSGETNYGYTF. CDR3 bases: TGCAGTGCTAGTTCGGGAGAAACTAACTATGGCTACACCTTC.

The chain couples TRBV6-4 to TRBJ2-1; D may be TRBD2 (5 bases). The CDR3 length is 13 residues. Germline assignment: CDR1 MRHNA and CDR2 SNTAGT. V lost 5 bases to trimming and J lost 6 bases, with 11 bases between them. The DNA for the CDR3 is TGTGCCAGCAGTTTACGGGCGGGCAATGAGCAGTTCTTC. Protein sequence: CASSLRAGNEQFF.

This clonotype appeared many times. The chain has TRBV19 and TRBJ1-5; 8 bases agree with TRBD1. This CDR3 is built from 17 residues. CDR1 is LNHDA and CDR2 is SQIVND in the germline V gene (reference sequence). After removal of 3 bases from V and 1 base from J, the junction contained 8 bases not matched to a gene. CDR3 protein: CASSMYPGTGSNQPQHF. The CDR3 DNA reads TGTGCCAGTAGTATGTACCCCGGGACAGGAAGCAATCAGCCCCAGCATTTT.

As to this clonotype: A read error is possible here, since a much larger clone lies one base away. V gene TRBV7-2 combines with J gene TRBJ2-7; tentatively, D is TRBD2 (5 bases). Looked up from germline, CDR1 is SGHTA and CDR2 is FQGNSA. The CDR3 has 14 residues. This chain's CDR3 is CDSSRGRGTYEQYF. In DNA, the CDR3 is TGTGACAGCAGCCGAGGACGGGGAACCTACGAGCAGTACTTC. The variable domain in full, completed from reference TRBV7-2 and TRBJ2-7, reads GAGVSQSPSNKVTEKGKDVELRCDPISGHTALYWYRQSLGQGLEFLIYFQGNSAPDKSGLPSDRFSAERTGGSVSTLTIQRTQQEDSAVYLCDSSRGRGTYEQYFGPGTRLTVT.

The genes are TRBV6-1 and TRBJ2-4; D is perhaps TRBD1 or TRBD2 (6 bases each). Trimming removed 3 bases from V and 0 bases from J, with 15 bases in between. The CDR3 spans 17 residues. Germline lookup yields CDR1 MNHNS and CDR2 SASEGT. CDR3 protein: CASSEVTGAVAKNIQYF. The CDR3 DNA reads as TGTGCCAGCAGTGAGGTGACGGGGGCCGTAGCCAAAAACATTCAGTACTTC.

This clonotype was recorded at least ten times. The chain recombines TRBV7-2 with TRBJ1-2; D possibly corresponds to TRBD1 (6 bases). Germline values: CDR1 SGHTA, CDR2 FQGNSA. This CDR3 has 13 amino acids. V was shortened by 5 bases and J by 8 bases, with 15 bases between the two germline ends. The CDR3 sequence: CASSAGVHGGYTF. In DNA form, the CDR3 reads TGTGCCAGCAGCGCAGGGGTACATGGAGGCTACACCTTC.

This clonotype has ten or more counts. CDR3 in amino acids: CASTPLYSGRSYEQYF. DNA of the CDR3: TGTGCCAGCACCCCGTTATATAGCGGGAGGTCCTACGAGCAGTACTTC. The rearrangement joins TRBV6-1 to TRBJ2-7; 10 nucleotides match TRBD2. The V segment lost 7 bases and the J segment 1 base; nucleotides outside the gene matches: 10. Per germline, CDR1 MNHNS and CDR2 SASEGT. The CDR3 length is 16 residues.

This clonotype was picked up many times. The chain is built from TRBV29-1 and TRBJ1-5; TRBD1 might be the D (5 bases). The V end lost 5 bases, the J end lost 4 bases, and 12 bases lay between the germline ends. The CDR3 runs to 13 residues. Germline CDR1 and CDR2: SQVTM and ANQGSEA. CDR3 amino acids: CSVRGSENQPQHF. For the CDR3, the DNA is TGCAGCGTTCGGGGGAGCGAGAATCAGCCCCAGCATTTT.

This clonotype was detected many times. V is TRBV28 and J is TRBJ1-2; TRBD1 might be the D (6 bases). CDR3 length: 15 residues. Germline CDR1 MDHEN, CDR2 SYDVKM. V lost 7 bases, J lost 2 bases, and 17 bases lay in between. The CDR3 here is CASTSGGAQNYGYTF. In DNA, the CDR3 is TGTGCCAGCACCTCGGGGGGCGCCCAAAACTATGGCTACACCTTC.